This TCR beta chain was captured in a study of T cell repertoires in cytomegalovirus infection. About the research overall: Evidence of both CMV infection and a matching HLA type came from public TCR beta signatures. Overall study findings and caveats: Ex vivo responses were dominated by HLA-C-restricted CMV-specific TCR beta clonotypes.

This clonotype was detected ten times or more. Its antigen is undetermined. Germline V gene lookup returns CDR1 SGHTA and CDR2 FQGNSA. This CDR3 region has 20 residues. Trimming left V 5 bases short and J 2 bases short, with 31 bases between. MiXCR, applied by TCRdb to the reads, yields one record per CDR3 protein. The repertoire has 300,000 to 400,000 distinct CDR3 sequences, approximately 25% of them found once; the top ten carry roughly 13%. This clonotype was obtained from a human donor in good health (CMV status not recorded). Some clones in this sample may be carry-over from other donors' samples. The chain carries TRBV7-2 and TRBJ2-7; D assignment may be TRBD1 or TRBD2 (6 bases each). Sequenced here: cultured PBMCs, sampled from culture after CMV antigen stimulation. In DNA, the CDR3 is TGTGCCAGCAGCCTAATTATAGGGGGGTTGCAGGTTGGTTGCCCCTACGAGCAGTACGTC. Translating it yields CASSLIIGGLQVGCPYEQYV.